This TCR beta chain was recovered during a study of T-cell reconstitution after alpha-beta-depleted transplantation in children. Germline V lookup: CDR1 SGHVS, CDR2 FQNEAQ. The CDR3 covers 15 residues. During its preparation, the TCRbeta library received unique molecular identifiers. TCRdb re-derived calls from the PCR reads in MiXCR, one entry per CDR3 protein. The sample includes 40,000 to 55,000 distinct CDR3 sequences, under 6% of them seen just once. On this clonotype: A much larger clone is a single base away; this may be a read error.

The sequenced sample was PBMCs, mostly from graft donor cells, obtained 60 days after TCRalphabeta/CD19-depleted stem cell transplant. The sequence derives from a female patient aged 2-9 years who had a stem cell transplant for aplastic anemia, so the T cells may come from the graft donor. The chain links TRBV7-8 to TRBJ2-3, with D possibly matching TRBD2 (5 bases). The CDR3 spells CASRLALYSTDTQYF. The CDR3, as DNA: TGTGCCAGCAGGTTAGCGCTGTACAGCACAGATACGCAGTATTTT.